Each of the 11 T cell receptor beta chains below was sequenced from the same sample in a study of blood T cell repertoires in COVID-19. Data came from immunoSEQ multiplex PCR; TCRdb stores just in-frame clones and leaves some out. The sample contains roughly 120,000 clones, less than 80% of which appear only once. The sample taken for sequencing was peripheral blood. These TCRs come from a man aged 45-65 years with acute or convalescent COVID-19.

This chain uses TRBV18 with TRBJ2-7, with 9 positions matching TRBD1. The CDR3 runs to 15 residues. J lost 4 bases, V lost 6 bases, and 10 bases had no gene match. Per the germline V gene, CDR1 is KGHSH and CDR2 is LQKENI. The CDR3 DNA is TGTGCCAGCTCGCCTGGGACAGGGCCGGATTACGAGCAGTACTTC. Protein sequence: CASSPGTGPDYEQYF.

This clone was seen a few times. The rearrangement joins TRBV3-1 (or the pseudogene TRBV3-2) to TRBJ2-2; 10 bases match TRBD2. The CDR3 is made up of 16 amino acids. Unmatched junction bases numbered 5, after V lost 2 bases and J lost 5 bases. Germline values: CDR1 LGHDT, CDR2 YNNKEL (reference sequence). The CDR3 region has the DNA TGTGCCAGCAGCCAATTAGCGGGAGGAGGGACCGGGGAGCTGTTTTTT. It encodes CASSQLAGGGTGELFF.

This chain links TRBV5-1 with TRBJ1-2; TRBD1 aligns across 7 bases. V was pared by 7 bases and J by 4 bases, with 13 bases of the junction left unmatched. The CDR3 runs to 15 residues. Looked up from germline, CDR1 is SGHRS and CDR2 is YFSETQ. In nucleotides, the CDR3 is TGCGCCAGCTCCCTCAACAGGGGTCCTGGCTATGGCTACACCTTC. This translates into CASSLNRGPGYGYTF. The whole variable domain, remainder taken from reference TRBV5-1 and TRBJ1-2, is KAGVTQTPRYLIKTRGQQVTLSCSPISGHRSVSWYQQTPGQGLQFLFEYFSETQRNKGNFPGRFSGRQFSNSRSEMNVSTLELGDSALYLCASSLNRGPGYGYTFGSGTRLTVV.

Details on this clone: Sequence at one end of the junction differs from germline and may be a read error. The rearrangement joins TRBV7-3 to TRBJ2-7; 9 nucleotides align to TRBD2. The CDR3 consists of 13 residues. CDR1 and CDR2 from the germline V gene are SGHTA and FQGTGA. CDR3: CASAPAGGRSPHF. The CDR3 DNA reads as TGTGCCAGCGCTCCGGCGGGAGGGCGATCCCCCCACTTC.

This clone was detected only a few times. The genes are TRBV5-1 and TRBJ2-3; D possibly corresponds to TRBD2 (5 bases). The CDR3 is 14 amino acids. Per the germline V gene, CDR1 is SGHRS and CDR2 is YFSETQ. V dropped 0 bases and J dropped 4 bases, with 9 bases sitting between them. CDR3 in amino acids: CASSLAQEADTQYF. CDR3 nucleotides: TGCGCCAGCAGCTTGGCTCAGGAGGCAGATACGCAGTATTTT. The full variable domain, completed using reference TRBV5-1 and TRBJ2-3, is KAGVTQTPRYLIKTRGQQVTLSCSPISGHRSVSWYQQTPGQGLQFLFEYFSETQRNKGNFPGRFSGRQFSNSRSEMNVSTLELGDSALYLCASSLAQEADTQYFGPGTRLTVL.

This clone was found a few times. The genes are TRBV6-1 and TRBJ1-4; no clear D gene. V lost 2 bases to trimming and J lost 8 bases, with 9 bases between them. Germline V gene sequence: CDR1 MNHNS, CDR2 SASEGT. There are 13 residues in the CDR3. CDR3 residues: CASSEPGAEKLFF. The CDR3 DNA sequence: TGTGCCAGCAGTGAACCGGGAGCCGAAAAACTGTTTTTT.

The rearrangement uses TRBV28 and TRBJ1-1; perhaps TRBD1 as D (5 bases). This CDR3 comprises 13 residues. Germline V lookup: CDR1 MDHEN, CDR2 SYDVKM. The V end was cut by 6 bases, the J end by 5 bases, with 13 bases between. The CDR3 spells CASRGGVWTEAFF. The CDR3 nucleotides read TGTGCCAGCAGGGGGGGGGTATGGACTGAAGCTTTCTTT.

The V gene is TRBV7-8, the J gene TRBJ2-7, with TRBD2 identical over 7 bases. The ends lost 5 bases at V and 0 bases at J; junction bases unmatched: 10. The germline gives CDR1 SGHVS, CDR2 FQNEAQ. The CDR3 is made up of 16 amino acids. The CDR3 DNA sequence: TGTGCCAGCAGCCGAGGAGGAGGGACTACCTCCTACGAGCAGTACTTC. Amino acids: CASSRGGGTTSYEQYF. The full variable domain, its missing parts supplied by reference TRBV7-8 and TRBJ2-7, is GAGVSQSPRYKVAKRGQDVALRCDPISGHVSLFWYQQALGQGPEFLTYFQNEAQLDKSGLPSDRFFAERPEGSVSTLKIQRTQQEDSAVYLCASSRGGGTTSYEQYFGPGTRLTVT.

The chain is built from TRBV7-3 and TRBJ2-3, with D perhaps matching TRBD1 (7 bases). V was pared by 2 bases and J by 1 base, with 16 bases between. CDR3 length: 17 residues. Germline V gene sequence: CDR1 SGHTA, CDR2 FQGTGA. The CDR3: CASSLGGGRSRTDTQYF. CDR3 sequence (DNA): TGTGCCAGCAGCTTAGGAGGGGGCCGGTCACGCACAGATACGCAGTATTTT.

The chain combines TRBV6-6 with TRBJ2-1; D not certain. V lost 5 bases and J 7 bases, leaving 24 bases between the germline ends. CDR3 length: 17 residues. Germline CDR1 is MNHNY and CDR2 is SVGAGI (reference sequence). The CDR3 DNA reads as TGTGCCAGCAGTCTGTCCAGCCTTGTGAGCCCCGGGAATGAGCAGTTCTTC. It translates to CASSLSSLVSPGNEQFF.

DNA for the CDR3: TGTGCCAGCACCACCTATTTCTACGAGCAGTACTTC. This codes for CASTTYFYEQYF. V usage is TRBV12-3 or TRBV12-4 and J usage is TRBJ2-7, with D hard to call. V was trimmed by 7 bases and J by 3 bases, leaving 10 bases between them. The CDR3 runs to 12 residues.